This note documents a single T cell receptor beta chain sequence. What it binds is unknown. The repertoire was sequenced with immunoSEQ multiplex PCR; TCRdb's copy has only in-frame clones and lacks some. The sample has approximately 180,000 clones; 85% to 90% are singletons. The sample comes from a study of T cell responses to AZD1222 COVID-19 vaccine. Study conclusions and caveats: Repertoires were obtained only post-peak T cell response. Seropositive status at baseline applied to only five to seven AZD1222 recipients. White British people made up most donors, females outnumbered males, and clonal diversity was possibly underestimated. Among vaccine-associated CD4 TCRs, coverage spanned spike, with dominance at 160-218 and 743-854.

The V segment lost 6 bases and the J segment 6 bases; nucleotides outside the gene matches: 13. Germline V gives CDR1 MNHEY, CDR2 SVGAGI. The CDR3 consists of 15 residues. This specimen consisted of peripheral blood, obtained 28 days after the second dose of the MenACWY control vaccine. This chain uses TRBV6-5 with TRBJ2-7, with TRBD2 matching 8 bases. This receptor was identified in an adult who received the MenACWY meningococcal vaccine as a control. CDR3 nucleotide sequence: TGTGCCAGCAGCCGAAACCCGACCGGGAGGGGCGAGCAGTACTTC. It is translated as CASSRNPTGRGEQYF.